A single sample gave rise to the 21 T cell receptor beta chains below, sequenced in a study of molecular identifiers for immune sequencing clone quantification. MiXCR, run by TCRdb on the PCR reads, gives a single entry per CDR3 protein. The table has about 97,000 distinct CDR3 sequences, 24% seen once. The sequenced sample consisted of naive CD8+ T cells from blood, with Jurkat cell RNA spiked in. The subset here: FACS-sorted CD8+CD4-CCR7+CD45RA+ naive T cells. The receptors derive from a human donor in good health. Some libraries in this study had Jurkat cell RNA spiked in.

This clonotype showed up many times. CDR3 in DNA: TGTGCCAGCAGTTTCTGGACTGGGGACTATGGCTACACCTTC. Translating it yields CASSFWTGDYGYTF. The rearrangement joins TRBV6-5 to TRBJ1-2, with no clear D. Germline CDR1 MNHEY, CDR2 SVGAGI. The length of the CDR3 is 14 residues. The V gene lost 4 bases and the J gene lost 3 bases, with 12 bases spanning the gap.

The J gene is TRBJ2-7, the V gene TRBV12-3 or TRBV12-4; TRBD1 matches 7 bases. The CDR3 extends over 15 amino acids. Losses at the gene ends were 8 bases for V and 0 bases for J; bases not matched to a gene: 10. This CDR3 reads CASGITDRPSYEQYF. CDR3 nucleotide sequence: TGTGCCAGCGGCATCACGGACAGGCCCTCCTACGAGCAGTACTTC.

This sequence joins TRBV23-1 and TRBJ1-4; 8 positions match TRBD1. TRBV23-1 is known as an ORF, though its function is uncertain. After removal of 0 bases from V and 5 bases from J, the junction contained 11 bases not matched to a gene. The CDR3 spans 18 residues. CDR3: CASSQSVCGTGDNEKLFF. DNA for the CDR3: TGCGCCAGCAGTCAATCAGTGTGTGGGACAGGCGACAATGAAAAACTGTTTTTT.

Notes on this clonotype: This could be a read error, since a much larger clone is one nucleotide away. CDR3 sequence reads: CPSSSGQAEIPSQHF. CDR3 nucleotide sequence: TGTCCCAGCAGCTCCGGACAGGCGGAGATCCCGTCCCAGCATTTT. The V call is TRBV12-3 or TRBV12-4, the J call TRBJ1-5, with 7 bases fitting TRBD1. CDR3 size: 15 residues.

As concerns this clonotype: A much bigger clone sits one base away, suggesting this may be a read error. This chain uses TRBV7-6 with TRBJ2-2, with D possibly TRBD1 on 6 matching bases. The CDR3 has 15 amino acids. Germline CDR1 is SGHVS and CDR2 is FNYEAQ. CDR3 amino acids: CAGSSGTKNTGELFF. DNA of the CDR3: TGTGCCGGCAGCTCCGGGACAAAAAACACCGGGGAGCTGTTTTTT.

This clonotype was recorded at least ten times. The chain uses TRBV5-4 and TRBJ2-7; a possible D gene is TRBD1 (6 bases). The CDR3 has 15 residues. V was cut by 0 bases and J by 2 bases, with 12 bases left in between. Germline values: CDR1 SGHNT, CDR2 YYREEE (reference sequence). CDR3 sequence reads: CASSLVQGYTYEQYF. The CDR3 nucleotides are TGTGCCAGCAGCTTGGTTCAGGGGTATACCTACGAGCAGTACTTC.

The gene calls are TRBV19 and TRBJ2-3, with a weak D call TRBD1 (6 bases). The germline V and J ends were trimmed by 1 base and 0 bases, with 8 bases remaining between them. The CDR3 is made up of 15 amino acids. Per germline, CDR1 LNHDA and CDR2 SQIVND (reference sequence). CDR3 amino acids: CASSIVGGSTDTQYF. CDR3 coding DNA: TGTGCCAGTAGTATAGTTGGGGGCAGCACAGATACGCAGTATTTT.

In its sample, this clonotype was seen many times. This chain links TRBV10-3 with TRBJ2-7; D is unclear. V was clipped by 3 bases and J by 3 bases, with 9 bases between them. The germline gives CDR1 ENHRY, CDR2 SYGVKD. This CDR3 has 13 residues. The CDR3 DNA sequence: TGTGCCATCAGTGACGTACAGCTCTACGAGCAGTACTTC. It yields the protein CAISDVQLYEQYF.

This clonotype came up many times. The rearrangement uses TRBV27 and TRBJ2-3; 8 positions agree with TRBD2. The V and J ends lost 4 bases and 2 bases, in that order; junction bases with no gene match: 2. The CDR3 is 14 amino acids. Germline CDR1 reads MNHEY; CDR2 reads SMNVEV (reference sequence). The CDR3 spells CASSSAGVTDTQYF. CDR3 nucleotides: TGTGCCAGCAGTTCAGCGGGGGTCACAGATACGCAGTATTTT.

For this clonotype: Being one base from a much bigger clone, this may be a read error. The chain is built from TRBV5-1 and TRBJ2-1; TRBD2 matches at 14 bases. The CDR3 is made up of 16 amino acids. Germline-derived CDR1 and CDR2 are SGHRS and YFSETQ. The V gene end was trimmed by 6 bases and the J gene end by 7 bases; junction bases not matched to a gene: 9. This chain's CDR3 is CASNSGLAGVLNEQFF. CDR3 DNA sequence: TGCGCCAGCAACTCGGGACTAGCGGGAGTTTTAAATGAGCAGTTCTTC.

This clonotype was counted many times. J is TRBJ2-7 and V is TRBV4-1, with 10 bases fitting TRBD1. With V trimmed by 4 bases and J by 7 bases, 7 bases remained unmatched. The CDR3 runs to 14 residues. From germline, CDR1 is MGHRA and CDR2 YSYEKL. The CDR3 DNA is TGCGCCAGCAGCCTATACGGACAGGGGGATGAGCAGTACTTC. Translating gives CASSLYGQGDEQYF.

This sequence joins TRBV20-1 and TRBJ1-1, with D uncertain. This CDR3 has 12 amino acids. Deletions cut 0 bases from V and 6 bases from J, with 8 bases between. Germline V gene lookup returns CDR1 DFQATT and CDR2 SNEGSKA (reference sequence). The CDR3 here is CSAREGGPEAFF. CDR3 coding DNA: TGCAGTGCTAGAGAGGGCGGACCTGAAGCTTTCTTT.

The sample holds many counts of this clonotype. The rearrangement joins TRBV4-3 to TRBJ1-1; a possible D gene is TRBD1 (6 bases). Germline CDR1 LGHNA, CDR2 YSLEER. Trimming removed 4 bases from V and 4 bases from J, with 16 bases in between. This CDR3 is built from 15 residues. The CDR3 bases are TGCGCCAGCAGCCGCTCCTACAGGGAGAGCACTGAAGCTTTCTTT. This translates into CASSRSYRESTEAFF.

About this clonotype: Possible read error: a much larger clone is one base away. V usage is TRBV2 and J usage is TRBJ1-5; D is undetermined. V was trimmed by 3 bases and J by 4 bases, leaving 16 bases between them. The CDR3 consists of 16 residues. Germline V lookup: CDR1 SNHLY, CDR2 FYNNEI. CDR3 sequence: CASSDRPWDRNQPQHF. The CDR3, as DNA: TGTGCCAGCAGTGACAGGCCCTGGGATAGAAATCAGCCCCAGCATTTT.

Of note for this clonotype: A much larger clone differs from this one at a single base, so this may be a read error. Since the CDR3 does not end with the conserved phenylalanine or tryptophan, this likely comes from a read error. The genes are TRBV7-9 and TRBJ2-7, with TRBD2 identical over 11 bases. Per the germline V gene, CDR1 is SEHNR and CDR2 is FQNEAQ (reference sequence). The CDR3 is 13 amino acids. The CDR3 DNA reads TGCGGGACTAGCGGTCTCAGGCCCTACGAGCAGTACTCC. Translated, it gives CGTSGLRPYEQYS.

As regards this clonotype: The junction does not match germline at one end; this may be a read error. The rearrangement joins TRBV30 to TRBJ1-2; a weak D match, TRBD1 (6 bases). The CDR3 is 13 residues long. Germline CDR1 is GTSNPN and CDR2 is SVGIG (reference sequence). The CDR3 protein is CAWSVGRGGLFLF. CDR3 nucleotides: TGTGCCTGGAGTGTAGGCAGGGGAGGGTTGTTCCTCTTC.

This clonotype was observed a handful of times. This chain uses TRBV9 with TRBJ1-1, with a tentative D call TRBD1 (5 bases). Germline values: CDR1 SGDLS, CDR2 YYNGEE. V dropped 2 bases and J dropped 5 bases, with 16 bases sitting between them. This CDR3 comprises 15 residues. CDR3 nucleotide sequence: TGTGCCAGCAGCGTTGATACAGGAGTTGAGACTGAAGCTTTCTTT. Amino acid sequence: CASSVDTGVETEAFF.

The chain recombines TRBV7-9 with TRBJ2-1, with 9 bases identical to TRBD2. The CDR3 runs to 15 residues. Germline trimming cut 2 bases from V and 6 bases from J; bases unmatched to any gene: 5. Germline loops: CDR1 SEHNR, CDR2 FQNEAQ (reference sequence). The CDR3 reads CASSLILAGTNEQFF. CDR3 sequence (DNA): TGTGCCAGCAGCTTAATACTAGCGGGTACCAATGAGCAGTTCTTC.

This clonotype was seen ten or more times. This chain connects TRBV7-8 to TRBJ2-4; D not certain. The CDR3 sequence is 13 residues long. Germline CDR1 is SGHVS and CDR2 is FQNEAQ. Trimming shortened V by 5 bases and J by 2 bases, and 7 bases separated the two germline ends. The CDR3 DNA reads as TGTGCCAGCAGCCCGGTGACCAAAAACATTCAGTACTTC. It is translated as CASSPVTKNIQYF.

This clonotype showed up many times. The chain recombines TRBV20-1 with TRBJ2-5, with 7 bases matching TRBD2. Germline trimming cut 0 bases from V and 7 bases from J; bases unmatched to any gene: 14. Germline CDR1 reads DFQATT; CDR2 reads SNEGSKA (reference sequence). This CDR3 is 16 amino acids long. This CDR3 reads CSARDFRVQRGGTQYF. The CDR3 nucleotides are TGCAGTGCTAGAGATTTCCGGGTTCAGCGGGGAGGGACCCAGTACTTC.

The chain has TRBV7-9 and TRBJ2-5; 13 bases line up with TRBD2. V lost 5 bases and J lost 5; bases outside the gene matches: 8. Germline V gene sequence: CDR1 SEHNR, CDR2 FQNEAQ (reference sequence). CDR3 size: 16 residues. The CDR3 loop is CASSLLAGGPLETQYF. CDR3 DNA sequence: TGTGCCAGCAGCCTACTAGCGGGAGGGCCGTTGGAGACCCAGTACTTC.